This TCR beta chain was retrieved from a study of T cell repertoires in cytomegalovirus infection. Overall study context: Selection of CMV epitopes for the study included recently identified HLA-C-restricted and well-studied HLA-B-restricted ones. Indications came from public TCR beta signatures; they pointed to CMV infection and to a matching HLA type. General observations from the study: Identification of carriers of CMV plus the relevant HLA was achieved through cumulative public TCR beta family frequency. Across the ex vivo response, the dominant clonotypes were HLA-C-restricted CMV-specific TCR beta clonotypes.

TCRdb re-called the reads through MiXCR, storing one row per CDR3 protein. The profile shows approximately 1,000,000 distinct CDR3 sequences, less than 35% of them singletons. A note on this clonotype: Its antigen remains unknown.

J was trimmed by 2 bases and V by 4 bases; bases with no gene match: 8. Germline V gives CDR1 SGDLS, CDR2 YYNGEE. The CDR3 runs 16 residues. The chain couples TRBV9 to TRBJ2-2, with TRBD2 identical over 7 bases. Sequenced material: cultured CD8+ T cells from PBMCs, taken from culture after CMV antigen stimulation. This TCR derives from a human donor in good health (CMV status not recorded). Some clones in this sample may be carry-over from other donors' samples. The CDR3 bases are TGTGCCAGCAGCCCCCTAGAGCGGGGAAACACCGGGGAGCTGTTTTTT. Protein sequence: CASSPLERGNTGELFF.